The entry below gives a single T cell receptor beta chain sequence along with its context. The antigen is not known. Germline CDR1 SEHNR, CDR2 FQNEAQ (reference sequence). Trimming removed 1 base at V and 5 bases at J, with 14 bases between. The CDR3 has 15 residues. This specimen comes from a study of T cell repertoires and HLA-DP antigens. Generated by immunoSEQ multiplex PCR, the TCRdb table keeps only in-frame clones and is missing some. Altogether about 120,000 clones are present, more than 85% being singletons, with the ten largest covering 0.27%. The chain links TRBV7-9 to TRBJ1-2; tentatively, D is TRBD1 (5 bases). The sequence was collected from a young woman in good health and CMV-seronegative. What was sequenced was CD4+ T cells from PBMCs. The DNA for the CDR3 is TGTGCCAGCAGCTTAGGCTCCGGGACTGAGTATGGCTACACCTTC. This encodes CASSLGSGTEYGYTF.